Detailed here is one TCR beta chain. As yet, its antigen is unknown. This CDR3 has 16 amino acids. V was pared by 6 bases and J by 6 bases, with 11 bases of the junction left unmatched. Germline assignment: CDR1 SGHAT and CDR2 FQNNGV. The data were obtained in a study of vaccination effects on CD4 cells after COVID-19. Before sequencing, viral peptide pools were used by the ViraFEST assay to expand antigen-specific CD4+ T cells. Once cultured for 10 to 11 days, the cells underwent separation to obtain CD4+ T cells. Vaccine recipients lacked prior SARS-CoV-2 infection and had negative nucleocapsid antibodies. Data came from immunoSEQ multiplex PCR; TCRdb stores just in-frame clones and leaves some out. The sample contains around 28,000 clones, about 81% of which appear only once.

This sequence was found in a human donor who received a COVID-19 vaccine. This sample comprised CD4+ T cells from PBMCs cultured with SARS-CoV-2 spike peptides, obtained before COVID-19 vaccination. The rearrangement links TRBV11-2 to TRBJ2-1; the match to TRBD2 covers 10 bases. CDR3 sequence (DNA): TGTGCCAGCAGACAGATAAGAGGGACTAGCGTCAATGAGCAGTTCTTC. Protein product: CASRQIRGTSVNEQFF. Complete variable domain (other parts from reference TRBV11-2 and TRBJ2-1): EAGVAQSPRYKIIEKRQSVAFWCNPISGHATLYWYQQILGQGPKLLIQFQNNGVVDDSQLPKDRFSAERLKGVDSTLKIQPAKLEDSAVYLCASRQIRGTSVNEQFFGPGTRLTVL.